This TCR beta chain derives from a study of cytomegalovirus exposure and HLA in healthy donors. Study-wide background: From HLA-typed donors, an early data release held 70 million to 100 million unique TCRs. Findings and caveats of the study: With later analysis, a missense DCLRE1C variant became linked to TCR beta V- and J-gene trimming. The authors reported that TCR beta sequences could predict HLA-A and HLA-B alleles. These predictions were accurate for most subjects in the first cohort.

Remarks on this clone: What it binds is unknown.

The primer mix had 60 Vbeta and 13 Jbeta primers. Profiled with immunoSEQ multiplex PCR; TCRdb holds only in-frame clones, not every one. The data contain more than 95,000 clones, 60% to 85% of them singletons. This receptor was taken from a man aged 30-40 years in good health and CMV-seronegative. Sequences were obtained from PBMCs.

In DNA, the CDR3 is TGTGCCAGCAGCCGGGACAGGGGCACTGAAGCTTTCTTT. Protein sequence: CASSRDRGTEAFF. The chain carries TRBV7-7 and TRBJ1-1; 10 bases are a match to TRBD1. This CDR3 comprises 13 residues. Per the germline V gene, CDR1 is SSHAT and CDR2 is FNYEAQ (reference sequence). With V trimmed by 5 bases and J by 4 bases, 1 base remained unmatched. Combining the CDR3 with reference TRBV7-7 and TRBJ1-1 gives the whole variable domain GAGVSQSPRYKVTKRGQDVTLRCDPISSHATLYWYQQALGQGPEFLTYFNYEAQPDKSGLPSDRFSAERPEGSISTLTIQRTEQRDSAMYRCASSRDRGTEAFFGQGTRLTVV.